The sequence of this T cell receptor (beta chain) was determined in a study of PD-1 blockade in classical Hodgkin lymphoma. Time point here: cycle 4 day 1 (C4D1), after around six weeks of nivolumab. Every single patient, without exception, relapsed after autologous stem cell transplantation, and brentuximab vedotin exposure varied. The CDR3 consists of 17 residues. The germline V gene has CDR1 MDHEN and CDR2 SYDVKM. V lost 5 bases to trimming and J lost 9 bases; unmatched junction nucleotides: 15. Points on this clone: Antigen specificity is unknown.

The repertoire was sequenced with immunoSEQ multiplex PCR; TCRdb's copy has only in-frame clones and lacks some. This table has roughly 96,000 clones, more than 85% appearing once. Broader study findings: In CD4+ cells, TCR diversity went up significantly by C4D1, but in CD8+ cells it did not. Relapsed/refractory patients reportedly had lower baseline diversity than newly diagnosed patients. Patients who began taking nivolumab under 1 year after ASCT were left out.

The source of this sequence is a human donor with classical Hodgkin lymphoma. The material sequenced was peripheral blood mononuclear cells (PBMCs), taken before the fourth cycle of nivolumab. The chain employs TRBV28 and TRBJ2-3; 12 bases fit TRBD2. The CDR3 reads CASSTPTSGSTSATQYF. The CDR3 nucleotides read TGTGCCAGCAGTACACCGACTAGCGGGAGTACGAGCGCCACGCAGTATTTT.